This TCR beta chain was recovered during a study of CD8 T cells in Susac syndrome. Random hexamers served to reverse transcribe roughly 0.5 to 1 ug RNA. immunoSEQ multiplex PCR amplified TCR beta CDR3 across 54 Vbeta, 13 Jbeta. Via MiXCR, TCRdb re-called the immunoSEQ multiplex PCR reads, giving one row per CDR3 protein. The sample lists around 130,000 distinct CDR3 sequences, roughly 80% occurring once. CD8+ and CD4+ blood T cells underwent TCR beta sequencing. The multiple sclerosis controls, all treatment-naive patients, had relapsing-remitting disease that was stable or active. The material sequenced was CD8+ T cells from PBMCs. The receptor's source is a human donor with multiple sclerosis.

CDR3 coding DNA: TGCGCCAGCAGCTTGGCCGTGTCGGGGATTTATGGCTACACCTTC. It codes for CASSLAVSGIYGYTF. The chain couples TRBV5-1 to TRBJ1-2; D remains unclear. This CDR3 contains 15 residues. V shed 0 bases and J shed 5 bases, with 14 bases lying between them. The germline V gene has CDR1 SGHRS and CDR2 YFSETQ.